Below are 17 T cell receptor beta chains sequenced from a single sample in a study of control samples from healthy donors and cancer patients. Sequencing used immunoSEQ multiplex PCR; TCRdb keeps in-frame clones, though not all of them. Altogether about 55,000 clones are present, approximately 95% being singletons, with the ten largest covering around 1.9%. Sequencing input: blood. These receptors all come from a woman aged 30 to 39 in good health.

The chain combines TRBV3-1 (or the pseudogene TRBV3-2) with TRBJ2-1; TRBD1 aligns across 11 bases. Germline CDR1 and CDR2: LGHDT and YNNKEL (reference sequence). Trimming took 0 bases from V and 3 from J; bases not matched to a gene: 13. The length of the CDR3 is 20 residues. This CDR3 is CASSQDLGTGGRRVYNEQFF. In DNA form, the CDR3 reads TGTGCCAGCAGCCAAGATTTAGGGACAGGGGGACGCCGAGTCTACAATGAGCAGTTCTTC.

In nucleotides, the CDR3 is TGCAGCGTTGAAGAAGGGGGGGGCTCCCGAGAGGAGACCCAGTACTTC. Translating it yields CSVEEGGGSREETQYF. This sequence joins TRBV29-1 and TRBJ2-5, with a weak D call TRBD2 (7 bases). V lost 0 bases to trimming and J lost 5 bases, with 19 bases between them. Germline values: CDR1 SQVTM, CDR2 ANQGSEA. The CDR3 sequence is 16 residues long.

This rearrangement joins TRBV9 to TRBJ2-1; 8 positions match TRBD1. Germline V CDR1 and CDR2: SGDLS, YYNGEE. V gave up 0 bases and J gave up 7 bases; unmatched junction bases: 9. The CDR3 spans 16 residues. As DNA, the CDR3 is TGTGCCAGCAGCGTAGAGCAGGGGGCGAGGGGTAATGAGCAGTTCTTC. Encoded protein: CASSVEQGARGNEQFF.

This clone showed up just once. The chain joins TRBV2 to TRBJ2-1; 8 bases match TRBD2. This CDR3 region has 14 residues. Germline V gene sequence: CDR1 SNHLY, CDR2 FYNNEI. V was pared by 3 bases and J by 6 bases, with 4 bases of the junction left unmatched. CDR3 amino acids: CASSDGRAINEQFF. The CDR3 bases are TGTGCCAGCAGTGACGGGAGGGCTATCAATGAGCAGTTCTTC.

The chain is built from TRBV28 and TRBJ2-7, with TRBD1 identical over 10 bases. Germline loops: CDR1 MDHEN, CDR2 SYDVKM. The ends lost 5 bases at V and 7 bases at J; junction bases unmatched: 8. The CDR3 has 14 residues. CDR3: CASSPGQGLREQYF. For the CDR3, the DNA is TGTGCCAGCAGTCCGGGACAGGGGTTGAGAGAGCAGTACTTC.

This clone was seen just once. The chain recombines TRBV5-6 with TRBJ1-1; D is uncertain. The CDR3 is 15 residues long. Germline V gene lookup returns CDR1 SGHDT and CDR2 YYEEEE. V was clipped by 0 bases and J by 1 base, with 10 bases between them. The CDR3 DNA sequence: TGTGCCAGCAGCTTGGCCGGGGTGGGGAACACTGAAGCTTTCTTT. Its translation is CASSLAGVGNTEAFF.

The rearrangement joins TRBV9 to TRBJ2-5; 9 bases match TRBD2. The CDR3 extends over 16 amino acids. Germline CDR1 is SGDLS and CDR2 is YYNGEE. The V segment lost 0 bases and the J segment 4 bases; nucleotides outside the gene matches: 7. CDR3 sequence (DNA): TGTGCCAGCAGCGTAGCAGGGCGGGAGGGCCTAGAGACCCAGTACTTC. The encoded protein is CASSVAGREGLETQYF. Supplemented by reference TRBV9 and TRBJ2-5, the full variable domain reads DSGVTQTPKHLITATGQRVTLRCSPRSGDLSVYWYQQSLDQGLQFLIQYYNGEERAKGNILERFSAQQFPDLHSELNLSSLELGDSALYFCASSVAGREGLETQYFGPGTRLLVL.

V usage is TRBV2 and J usage is TRBJ1-3; D ambiguous. This CDR3 spans 12 amino acids. V lost 2 bases and J lost 8, with 7 bases in between. Germline values: CDR1 SNHLY, CDR2 FYNNEI. The CDR3 region is CASSELRDTIYF. CDR3 nucleotides: TGTGCCAGCAGTGAATTGAGGGACACCATATATTTT.

This chain connects TRBV5-1 to TRBJ2-7, with D unresolved. The CDR3 has 13 amino acids. Per germline, CDR1 SGHRS and CDR2 YFSETQ. V lost 1 base and J lost 1, with 6 bases in between. The CDR3 DNA reads TGCGCCAGCAGCTTGTCCACTTCCTACGAGCAGTACTTC. Its translation: CASSLSTSYEQYF.

The V and J genes are TRBV14 and TRBJ2-1; TRBD2 agrees at 8 bases. CDR3 size: 17 residues. Germline V gene lookup returns CDR1 SGHDN and CDR2 FVKESK. With 4 bases clipped from V and 4 bases from J, the junction kept 12 bases outside the gene matches. The DNA of the CDR3 is TGTGCCAGCAGCCCTCATGCCGGGACTAGAGTATACAATGAGCAGTTCTTC. The encoded protein is CASSPHAGTRVYNEQFF.

This clone came up once. The chain employs TRBV13 and TRBJ2-2; D not resolved. V lost 5 bases to trimming and J lost 3 bases, with 1 base between them. This CDR3 has 11 amino acids. CDR1 PRHDT and CDR2 FYEKMQ come from the germline V gene (reference sequence). CDR3 bases: TGTGCCAGCAGCGACACCGGGGAGCTGTTTTTT. As protein: CASSDTGELFF. Drawing the rest from reference TRBV13 and TRBJ2-2, the complete variable domain is AAGVIQSPRHLIKEKRETATLKCYPIPRHDTVYWYQQGPGQDPQFLISFYEKMQSDKGSIPDRFSAQQFSDYHSELNMSSLELGDSALYFCASSDTGELFFGEGSRLTVL.

V gene TRBV25-1 combines with J gene TRBJ2-1; 14 bases are a match to TRBD2. This CDR3 has 16 amino acids. J lost 6 bases, V lost 2 bases, and 3 bases had no gene match. CDR1 is MGHDK and CDR2 is SYGVNS in the germline V gene. Written as DNA, the CDR3 is TGTGCCAGCAGTGAACCTGGGACTAGCGGGAGCAATGAGCAGTTCTTC. Its translation: CASSEPGTSGSNEQFF.

The rearrangement links TRBV28 to TRBJ2-1, with D tentatively TRBD2 (5 bases). Germline values: CDR1 MDHEN, CDR2 SYDVKM. The CDR3 runs 13 residues. V lost 2 bases, J lost 4 bases, and 6 bases lay in between. CDR3 in amino acids: CASSLSGYNEQFF. DNA of the CDR3: TGTGCCAGCAGTTTAAGCGGATACAATGAGCAGTTCTTC. Variable domain in full (rest from reference TRBV28 and TRBJ2-1): DVKVTQSSRYLVKRTGEKVFLECVQDMDHENMFWYRQDPGLGLRLIYFSYDVKMKEKGDIPEGYSVSREKKERFSLILESASTNQTSMYLCASSLSGYNEQFFGPGTRLTVL.

This rearrangement joins TRBV19 to TRBJ2-7, with 15 bases matching TRBD2. The germline gives CDR1 LNHDA, CDR2 SQIVND (reference sequence). Losses at the gene ends were 5 bases for V and 4 bases for J; bases not matched to a gene: 6. The CDR3 is 16 residues long. The CDR3 protein is CASSPGLAGGPYEQYF. Here the CDR3 DNA reads TGTGCCAGTAGTCCAGGACTAGCGGGAGGGCCTTACGAGCAGTACTTC.

On this clone itself: The germline gene is not matched at one end of the junction; a read error may be the cause. The chain couples TRBV7-9 to TRBJ2-1, with 7 bases identical to TRBD2. This CDR3 is built from 12 residues. CDR1 SEHNR and CDR2 FQNEAQ come from the germline V gene (reference sequence). CDR3 sequence: CAGSLRGGEQFF. As DNA, the CDR3 is TGTGCCGGCAGCTTACGGGGAGGGGAGCAGTTCTTC. The entire variable domain, with the rest obtained from reference TRBV7-9 and TRBJ2-1, is as follows: DTGVSQNPRHKITKRGQNVTFRCDPISEHNRLYWYRQTLGQGPEFLTYFQNEAQLEKSRLLSDRFSAERPKGSFSTLEIQRTEQGDSAMYLCAGSLRGGEQFFGPGTRLTVL.

This chain uses TRBV28 with TRBJ2-7, with 7 bases lining up with TRBD1. Germline V lookup: CDR1 MDHEN, CDR2 SYDVKM. The CDR3 runs 12 residues. V lost 6 bases, J lost 5 bases, and 4 bases stayed unmatched. DNA of the CDR3: TGTGCCAGCAGCCCTGACAGGGACGAGCAGTACTTC. Protein: CASSPDRDEQYF.

The rearrangement joins TRBV28 to TRBJ2-1; 11 bases line up with TRBD1. Trimming cost V 6 bases and J 5 bases; bases outside gene matches: 9. Germline V gene data show CDR1 as MDHEN and CDR2 as SYDVKM. The CDR3 runs to 16 residues. The CDR3 is CASSNRDRGWNNEQFF. The CDR3 nucleotides read TGTGCCAGCAGCAATAGGGACAGGGGGTGGAACAATGAGCAGTTCTTC.